The next 20 T cell receptor beta chains were all read from a single sample in a study of OX40 agonist ivuxolimab in advanced cancers. Sequencing was performed with immunoSEQ multiplex PCR; in TCRdb, only in-frame clones are kept and a portion is missing. In the table there are about 9,500 clones, 66% of which are singletons. The specimen comprised CD4+ or CD8+ T cells sorted from blood, sampled in a trial of the OX40 agonist ivuxolimab. All receptors derive from an adult with an advanced solid tumor such as melanoma, head and neck, liver or kidney cancer.

The chain has TRBV29-1 and TRBJ1-2; 9 bases line up with TRBD1. The germline gives CDR1 SQVTM, CDR2 ANQGSEA. Losses at the gene ends were 4 bases for V and 7 bases for J; bases not matched to a gene: 4. The CDR3 is 12 residues long. Here the CDR3 DNA reads TGCAGCGTTGCCGGGACAGGGTTTGGCTACACCTTC. It specifies CSVAGTGFGYTF.

V and J are TRBV19 and TRBJ2-3, with D uncertain. Looked up from germline, CDR1 is LNHDA and CDR2 is SQIVND (reference sequence). This CDR3 contains 17 residues. The V end was cut by 4 bases, the J end by 2 bases, with 19 bases between. The CDR3 sequence is CASSTTHVPTFTDTQYF. The DNA of the CDR3 is TGTGCCAGTAGTACGACCCACGTCCCGACATTCACAGATACGCAGTATTTT.

This chain connects TRBV28 to TRBJ2-2, with 14 bases identical to TRBD2. CDR1 and CDR2 from the germline V gene are MDHEN and SYDVKM. The CDR3 runs to 16 residues. The junction had 6 bases not matched to a gene; V was cut back by 5 bases and J by 7 bases. CDR3 loop: CASSPQGLAGVGELFF. CDR3 DNA: TGTGCCAGCAGTCCTCAGGGACTAGCGGGAGTCGGGGAGCTGTTTTTT.

V is TRBV14 and J is TRBJ2-5; D may match TRBD1 or TRBD2 (6 bases each). Germline assignment: CDR1 SGHDN and CDR2 FVKESK. The CDR3 is 15 amino acids. Trimming stripped 4 bases from V and 4 bases from J, with 16 bases between. The CDR3 reads CASSPHSGARETQYF. CDR3 nucleotides: TGTGCCAGCAGCCCGCACTCGGGGGCGCGAGAGACCCAGTACTTC.

A few counts support this clone. This chain links TRBV6-5 with TRBJ2-7; 7 bases line up with TRBD2. The germline V gene encodes CDR1 MNHEY and CDR2 SVGAGI. Trimming removed 8 bases from V and 3 bases from J; junction bases left unmatched: 4. The CDR3 contains 12 residues. The chain's CDR3 is CASYGEGYEQYF. The CDR3 coding sequence is TGTGCCAGCTATGGGGAGGGCTACGAGCAGTACTTC.

A single count supports this clone. The chain carries TRBV9 and TRBJ2-3; TRBD2 is a possible D gene (6 bases). The CDR3 loop spans 15 amino acids. Trimming stripped 0 bases from V and 3 bases from J, with 11 bases between. Germline CDR1 reads SGDLS; CDR2 reads YYNGEE. The CDR3 nucleotides read TGTGCCAGCAGCGTAGACGGGGGTCTGACAGATACGCAGTATTTT. This codes for CASSVDGGLTDTQYF.

The table lists this clone with a few counts. This rearrangement joins TRBV6-4 to TRBJ2-2; D gene unclear. The CDR3 spans 13 residues. V shed 2 bases and J shed 7 bases, with 8 bases lying between them. CDR1 is MRHNA and CDR2 is SNTAGT in the germline V gene. CDR3 nucleotides: TGTGCCAGCAGTGACAGGGTGGACGGGGAGCTGTTTTTT. Its protein is CASSDRVDGELFF.

Comment on this clone: The sample contains more than one DNA sequence encoding this CDR3. This chain joins TRBV27 and TRBJ1-6, with 11 bases lining up with TRBD1. Germline CDR1 and CDR2: MNHEY and SMNVEV (reference sequence). Trimming removed 8 bases from V and 10 bases from J; junction bases left unmatched: 4. This CDR3 is built from 13 residues. CDR3 residues: CASRTGGISPLHF. In DNA, the CDR3 is TGTGCCAGCCGGACAGGGGGCATCTCACCCCTCCACTTT.

The chain employs TRBV13 and TRBJ2-3; TRBD2 matches 9 bases. The germline CDR1 and CDR2 sequences are PRHDT and FYEKMQ (reference sequence). The CDR3 is made up of 16 amino acids. Losses at the gene ends were 5 bases for V and 2 bases for J; bases not matched to a gene: 8. CDR3 sequence (DNA): TGTGCCAGCAGCCCAAATAGCGGGAGAGCCACAGATACGCAGTATTTT. Protein: CASSPNSGRATDTQYF. The variable domain in full, completed from reference TRBV13 and TRBJ2-3, reads AAGVIQSPRHLIKEKRETATLKCYPIPRHDTVYWYQQGPGQDPQFLISFYEKMQSDKGSIPDRFSAQQFSDYHSELNMSSLELGDSALYFCASSPNSGRATDTQYFGPGTRLTVL.

CDR3 nucleotide sequence: TGCGCCAGTCACCGAGCCGGGGAAGCTTTCTTT. As protein: CASHRAGEAFF. This chain uses TRBV10-2 with TRBJ1-1; D call uncertain. This CDR3 spans 11 amino acids. V dropped 9 bases and J dropped 8 bases, with 13 bases sitting between them. Germline V gene sequence: CDR1 WSHSY, CDR2 SAAADI.

This clone was seen just once. V and J are TRBV7-6 and TRBJ2-1; maybe TRBD2 (5 bases). This CDR3 has 15 amino acids. V was cut by 2 bases and J by 7 bases, with 15 bases left in between. Germline V gene lookup returns CDR1 SGHVS and CDR2 FNYEAQ. DNA for the CDR3: TGTGCCAGCAGCTTACAGGAACTCCCGGGAAATGAGCAGTTCTTC. Its translation is CASSLQELPGNEQFF.

The chain has TRBV19 and TRBJ2-7; D is unresolved. Looked up from germline, CDR1 is LNHDA and CDR2 is SQIVND (reference sequence). The CDR3 extends over 14 amino acids. V was clipped by 3 bases and J by 0 bases, with 9 bases between them. In DNA form, the CDR3 reads TGTGCCAGTAGTATTTTGGGAAGCTCCTACGAGCAGTACTTC. Its protein is CASSILGSSYEQYF.

V is TRBV11-3 and J is TRBJ1-1; 7 bases are shared with TRBD1. This CDR3 spans 14 amino acids. Germline-derived CDR1 and CDR2 are SGHNT and YENEEA. The J segment lost 3 bases and the V segment lost 5 bases, leaving 6 bases of the junction unmatched. In DNA, the CDR3 is TGTGCCAGCAGCCGCTACAGGGGCGACACTGAAGCTTTCTTT. Translated, it gives CASSRYRGDTEAFF.

The V and J genes are TRBV5-1 and TRBJ1-1; D call uncertain. Trimming removed 2 bases at V and 3 bases at J, with 11 bases between. The CDR3 is 14 residues long. CDR1 SGHRS and CDR2 YFSETQ come from the germline V gene. CDR3 sequence: CASSFRGLDTEAFF. The DNA of the CDR3 is TGCGCCAGCAGCTTTCGGGGATTGGACACTGAAGCTTTCTTT.

The rearrangement uses TRBV27 and TRBJ1-4; TRBD1 is a possible D gene (5 bases). The CDR3 is made up of 14 amino acids. Germline V gene lookup returns CDR1 MNHEY and CDR2 SMNVEV (reference sequence). Deletions cut 6 bases from V and 4 bases from J, with 12 bases between. CDR3 residues: CASSPTVYNEKLFF. The CDR3 region has the DNA TGTGCCAGCAGCCCGACAGTGTATAATGAAAAACTGTTTTTT.

On this clone: This likely reflects a read error, since a far larger clone is one base away. This chain links TRBV6-5 with TRBJ2-2; D ambiguous. This CDR3 has 13 amino acids. Trimming cost V 2 bases and J 3 bases, with 4 bases left between them. Germline-derived CDR1 and CDR2 are MNHEY and SVGAGI. Here the CDR3 DNA reads TGTGCCAGCAGTTACAGGGACACCGGGGAGCTGTTTTTT. It specifies CASSYRDTGELFF.

This clone was recorded once. The J gene is TRBJ2-7, the V gene TRBV27, with D perhaps TRBD1 or TRBD2 (5 bases each). The CDR3 is made up of 15 amino acids. Trimming removed 4 bases at V and 3 bases at J, with 16 bases between. CDR1 and CDR2 from the germline V gene are MNHEY and SMNVEV (reference sequence). CDR3: CASSSPDRGYYEQYF. The CDR3 coding sequence is TGTGCCAGCAGTTCCCCGGACCGGGGCTACTACGAGCAGTACTTC.

V gene TRBV9 combines with J gene TRBJ2-1; D ambiguous. Germline V gene sequence: CDR1 SGDLS, CDR2 YYNGEE. The length of the CDR3 is 13 residues. Trimming took 2 bases from V and 9 from J, leaving 12 bases between them. DNA of the CDR3: TGTGCCAGCAGCGTCGAAGGGTTCGGTGAGCAGTTCTTC. Protein: CASSVEGFGEQFF.

This rearrangement joins TRBV6-1 to TRBJ2-1, with D perhaps matching TRBD1 (6 bases). Germline V gene data show CDR1 as MNHNS and CDR2 as SASEGT. V lost 10 bases and J lost 9, with 13 bases in between. The CDR3 runs 11 residues. The CDR3 reads CATTGLAEQFF. The CDR3 DNA reads TGTGCCACAACAGGGTTAGCTGAGCAGTTCTTC.

The V gene is TRBV4-1, the J gene TRBJ1-1; 8 bases are shared with TRBD1. Germline trimming cut 0 bases from V and 0 bases from J; bases unmatched to any gene: 0. The CDR3 spans 15 residues. The germline CDR1 and CDR2 sequences are MGHRA and YSYEKL. As DNA, the CDR3 is TGCGCCAGCAGCCAAGAGGACAGGGTGAACACTGAAGCTTTCTTT. Translation gives CASSQEDRVNTEAFF.